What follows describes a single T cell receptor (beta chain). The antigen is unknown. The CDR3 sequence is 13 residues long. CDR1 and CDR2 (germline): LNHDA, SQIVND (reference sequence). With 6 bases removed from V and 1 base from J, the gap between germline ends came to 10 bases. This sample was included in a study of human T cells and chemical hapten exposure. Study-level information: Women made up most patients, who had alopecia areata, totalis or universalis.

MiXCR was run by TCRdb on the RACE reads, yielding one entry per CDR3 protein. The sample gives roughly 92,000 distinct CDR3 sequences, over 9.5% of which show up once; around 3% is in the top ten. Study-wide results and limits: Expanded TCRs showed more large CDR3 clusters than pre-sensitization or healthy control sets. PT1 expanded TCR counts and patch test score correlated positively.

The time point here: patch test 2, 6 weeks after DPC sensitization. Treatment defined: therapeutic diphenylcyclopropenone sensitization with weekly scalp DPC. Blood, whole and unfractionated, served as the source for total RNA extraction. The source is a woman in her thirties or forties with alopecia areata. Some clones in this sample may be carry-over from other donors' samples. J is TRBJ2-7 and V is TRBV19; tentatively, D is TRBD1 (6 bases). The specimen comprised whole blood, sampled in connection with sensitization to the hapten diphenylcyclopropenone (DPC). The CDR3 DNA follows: TGTGCCAGTAGCCGGACAGCGTCCTACGAGCAGTACTTC. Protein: CASSRTASYEQYF.